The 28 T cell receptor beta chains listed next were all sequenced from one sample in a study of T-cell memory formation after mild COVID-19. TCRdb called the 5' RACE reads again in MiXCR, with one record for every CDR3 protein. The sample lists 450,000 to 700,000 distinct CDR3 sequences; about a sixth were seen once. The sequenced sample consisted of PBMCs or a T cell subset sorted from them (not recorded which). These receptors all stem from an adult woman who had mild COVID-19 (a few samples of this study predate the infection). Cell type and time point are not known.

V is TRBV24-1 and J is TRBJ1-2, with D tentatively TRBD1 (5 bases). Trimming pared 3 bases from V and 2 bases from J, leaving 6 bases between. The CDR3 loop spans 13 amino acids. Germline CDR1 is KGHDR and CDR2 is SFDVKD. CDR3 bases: TGTGCCACCAGTGATGGGGGGAACTATGGCTACACCTTC. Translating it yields CATSDGGNYGYTF.

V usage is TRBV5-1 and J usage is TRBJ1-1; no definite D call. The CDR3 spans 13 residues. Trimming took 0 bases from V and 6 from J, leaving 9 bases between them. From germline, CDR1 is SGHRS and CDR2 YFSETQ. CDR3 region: CASSLGAGPEAFF. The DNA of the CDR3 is TGCGCCAGCAGCTTGGGGGCAGGTCCTGAAGCTTTCTTT.

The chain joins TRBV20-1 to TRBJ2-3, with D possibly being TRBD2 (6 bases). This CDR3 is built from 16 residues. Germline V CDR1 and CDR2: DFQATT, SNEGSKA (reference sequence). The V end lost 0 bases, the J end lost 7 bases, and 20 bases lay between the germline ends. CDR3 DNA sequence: TGCAGTGCTAGAGATAGTAGGCTAGCGCCAGCTCATACGCAGTATTTT. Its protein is CSARDSRLAPAHTQYF.

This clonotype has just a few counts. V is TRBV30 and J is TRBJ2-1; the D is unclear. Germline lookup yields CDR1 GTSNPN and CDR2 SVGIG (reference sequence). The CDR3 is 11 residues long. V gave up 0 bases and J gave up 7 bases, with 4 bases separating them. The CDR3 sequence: CAWSVYNEQFF. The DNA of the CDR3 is TGTGCCTGGAGTGTCTATAATGAGCAGTTCTTC. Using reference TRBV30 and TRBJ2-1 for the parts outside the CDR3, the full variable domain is SQTIHQWPATLVQPVGSPLSLECTVEGTSNPNLYWYRQAAGRGLQLLFYSVGIGQISSEVPQNLSASRPQDRQFILSSKKLLLSDSGFYLCAWSVYNEQFFGPGTRLTVL.

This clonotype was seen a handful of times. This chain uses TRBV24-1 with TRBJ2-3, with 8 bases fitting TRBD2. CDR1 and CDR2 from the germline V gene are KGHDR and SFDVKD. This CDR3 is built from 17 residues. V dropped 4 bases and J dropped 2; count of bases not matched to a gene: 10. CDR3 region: CATSDISGGATTDTQYF. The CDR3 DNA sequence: TGTGCCACCAGTGACATCAGCGGGGGCGCTACCACAGATACGCAGTATTTT.

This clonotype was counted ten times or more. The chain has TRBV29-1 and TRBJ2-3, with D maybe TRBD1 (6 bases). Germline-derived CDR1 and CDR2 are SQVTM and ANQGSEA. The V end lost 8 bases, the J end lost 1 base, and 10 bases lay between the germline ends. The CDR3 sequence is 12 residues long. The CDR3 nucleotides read TGCAGCACTTACAGGGGCACAGATACGCAGTATTTT. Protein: CSTYRGTDTQYF.

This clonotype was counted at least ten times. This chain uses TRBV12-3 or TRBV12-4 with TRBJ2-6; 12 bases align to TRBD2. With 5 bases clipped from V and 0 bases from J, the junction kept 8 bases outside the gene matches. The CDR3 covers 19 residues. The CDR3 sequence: CASSAARLAGASGANVLTF. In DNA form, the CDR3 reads TGTGCCAGCAGTGCCGCCCGACTAGCGGGAGCCTCTGGGGCCAACGTCCTGACTTTC.

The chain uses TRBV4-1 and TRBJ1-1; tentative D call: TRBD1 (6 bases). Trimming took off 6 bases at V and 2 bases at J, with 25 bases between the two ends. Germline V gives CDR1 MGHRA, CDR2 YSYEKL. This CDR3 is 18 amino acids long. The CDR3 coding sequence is TGCGCCAGCAGTACGTCATACAGGGCCCCCGGCCTTAACACTGAAGCTTTCTTT. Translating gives CASSTSYRAPGLNTEAFF.

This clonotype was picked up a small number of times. The CDR3 reads CASSINSLAKNIQYF. The CDR3 DNA follows: TGTGCCAGCAGCATAAATAGCTTGGCCAAAAACATTCAGTACTTC. J is TRBJ2-4 and V is TRBV7-2; D call uncertain. Germline V gene data show CDR1 as SGHTA and CDR2 as FQGNSA. This CDR3 spans 15 amino acids. V was cut by 5 bases and J by 1 base, with 12 bases left in between.

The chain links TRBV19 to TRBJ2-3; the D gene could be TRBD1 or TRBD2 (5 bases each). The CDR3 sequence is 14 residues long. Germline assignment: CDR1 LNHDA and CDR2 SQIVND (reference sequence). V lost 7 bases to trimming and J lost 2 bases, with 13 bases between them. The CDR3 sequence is CASTGWGTTDTQYF. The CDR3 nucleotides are TGTGCCAGTACCGGGTGGGGGACCACAGATACGCAGTATTTT. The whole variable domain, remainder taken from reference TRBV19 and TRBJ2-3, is DGGITQSPKYLFRKEGQNVTLSCEQNLNHDAMYWYRQDPGQGLRLIYYSQIVNDFQKGDIAEGYSVSREKKESFPLTVTSAQKNPTAFYLCASTGWGTTDTQYFGPGTRLTVL.

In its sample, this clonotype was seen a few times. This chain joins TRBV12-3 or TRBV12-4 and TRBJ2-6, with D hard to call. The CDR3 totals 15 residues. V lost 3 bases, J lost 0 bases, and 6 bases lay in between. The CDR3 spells CASSFPASGANVLTF. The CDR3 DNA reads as TGTGCCAGCAGTTTCCCGGCCTCTGGGGCCAACGTCCTGACTTTC.

In DNA form, the CDR3 reads TGTGCCAGTAGTCCCGACACGGGCTCACCCCTCCACTTT. Amino acid sequence: CASSPDTGSPLHF. The rearrangement links TRBV19 to TRBJ1-6, with unresolved D. Germline lookup yields CDR1 LNHDA and CDR2 SQIVND (reference sequence). Trimming pared 5 bases from V and 10 bases from J, leaving 12 bases between. The CDR3 is 13 amino acids.

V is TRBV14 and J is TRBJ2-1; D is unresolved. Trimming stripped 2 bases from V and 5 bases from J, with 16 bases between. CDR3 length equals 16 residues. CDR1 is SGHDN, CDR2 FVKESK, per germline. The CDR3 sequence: CASSQRQYPTHNEQFF. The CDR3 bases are TGTGCCAGCAGCCAAAGGCAGTACCCCACACACAATGAGCAGTTCTTC.

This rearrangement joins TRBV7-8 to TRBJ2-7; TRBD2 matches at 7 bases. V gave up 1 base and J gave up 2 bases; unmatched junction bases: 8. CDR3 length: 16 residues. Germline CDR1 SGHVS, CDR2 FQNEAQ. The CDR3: CASSLGLAGRTYEQYF. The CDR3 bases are TGTGCCAGCAGCTTAGGCTTAGCGGGTCGAACCTACGAGCAGTACTTC.

The CDR3 loop is CASSHTRNYGYTF. The CDR3 DNA reads TGTGCCAGCAGCCATACACGAAACTATGGCTACACCTTC. V usage is TRBV14 and J usage is TRBJ1-2; no firm D call. The CDR3 is 13 amino acids. CDR1 is SGHDN, CDR2 FVKESK, per germline. With 3 bases removed from V and 2 bases from J, the gap between germline ends came to 7 bases. The whole variable domain, remainder taken from reference TRBV14 and TRBJ1-2, is EAGVTQFPSHSVIEKGQTVTLRCDPISGHDNLYWYRRVMGKEIKFLLHFVKESKQDESGMPNNRFLAERTGGTYSTLKVQPAELEDSGVYFCASSHTRNYGYTFGSGTRLTVV.

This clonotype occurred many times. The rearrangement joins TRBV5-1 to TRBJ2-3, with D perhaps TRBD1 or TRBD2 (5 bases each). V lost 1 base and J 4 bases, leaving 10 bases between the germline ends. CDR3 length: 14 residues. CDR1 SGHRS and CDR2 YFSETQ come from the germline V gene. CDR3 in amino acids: CASSLHRGSDTQYF. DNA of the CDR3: TGCGCCAGCAGCTTGCACCGGGGCTCAGATACGCAGTATTTT.

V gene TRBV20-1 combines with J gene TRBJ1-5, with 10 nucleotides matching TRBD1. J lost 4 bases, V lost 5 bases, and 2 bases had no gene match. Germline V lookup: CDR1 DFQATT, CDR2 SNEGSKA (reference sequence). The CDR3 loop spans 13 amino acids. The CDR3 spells CSARQGANQPQHF. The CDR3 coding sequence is TGCAGTGCTCGACAGGGGGCGAATCAGCCCCAGCATTTT.

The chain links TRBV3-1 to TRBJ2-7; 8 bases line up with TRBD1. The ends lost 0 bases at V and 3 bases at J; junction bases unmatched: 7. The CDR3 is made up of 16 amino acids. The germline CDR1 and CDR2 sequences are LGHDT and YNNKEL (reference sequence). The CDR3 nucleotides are TGTGCCAGCAGCCAAGATAACAGGGGGATTATCTACGAGCAGTACTTC. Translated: CASSQDNRGIIYEQYF.

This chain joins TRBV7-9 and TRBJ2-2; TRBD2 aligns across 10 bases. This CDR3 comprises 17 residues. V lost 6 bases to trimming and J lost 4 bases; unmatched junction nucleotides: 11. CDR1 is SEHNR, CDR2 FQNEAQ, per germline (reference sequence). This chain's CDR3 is CASSYPIAGGPTGELFF. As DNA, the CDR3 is TGTGCCAGCAGTTACCCGATAGCGGGAGGACCCACCGGGGAGCTGTTTTTT.

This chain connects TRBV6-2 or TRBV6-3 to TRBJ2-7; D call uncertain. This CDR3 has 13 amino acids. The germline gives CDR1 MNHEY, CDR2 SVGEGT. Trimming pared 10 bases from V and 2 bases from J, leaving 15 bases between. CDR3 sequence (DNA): TGTGCCACCTCCCGGACGGACCCCTACGAGCAGTACTTC. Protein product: CATSRTDPYEQYF.

CDR3 DNA: TGCGCCAGCAGCCAGAGGCAGAACTATGGCTACACCTTC. Translation gives CASSQRQNYGYTF. This chain connects TRBV4-3 to TRBJ1-2; D remains unclear. The CDR3 runs to 13 residues. V lost 3 bases and J lost 2, with 7 bases in between. CDR1 and CDR2 from the germline V gene are LGHNA and YSLEER.

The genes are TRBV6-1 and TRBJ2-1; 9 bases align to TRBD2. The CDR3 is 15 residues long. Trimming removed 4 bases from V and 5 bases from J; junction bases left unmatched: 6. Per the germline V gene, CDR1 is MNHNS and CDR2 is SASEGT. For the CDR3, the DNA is TGTGCCAGCAGTGTTAGACTAGCGGCTAACAATGAGCAGTTCTTC. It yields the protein CASSVRLAANNEQFF.

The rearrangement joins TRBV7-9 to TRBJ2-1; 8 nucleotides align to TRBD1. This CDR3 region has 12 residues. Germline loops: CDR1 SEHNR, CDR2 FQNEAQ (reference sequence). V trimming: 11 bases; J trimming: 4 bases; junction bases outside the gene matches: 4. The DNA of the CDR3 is TGTGCCTCTGGGACAGGTTACAATGAGCAGTTCTTC. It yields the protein CASGTGYNEQFF. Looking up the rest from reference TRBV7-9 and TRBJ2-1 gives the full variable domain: DTGVSQNPRHKITKRGQNVTFRCDPISEHNRLYWYRQTLGQGPEFLTYFQNEAQLEKSRLLSDRFSAERPKGSFSTLEIQRTEQGDSAMYLCASGTGYNEQFFGPGTRLTVL.

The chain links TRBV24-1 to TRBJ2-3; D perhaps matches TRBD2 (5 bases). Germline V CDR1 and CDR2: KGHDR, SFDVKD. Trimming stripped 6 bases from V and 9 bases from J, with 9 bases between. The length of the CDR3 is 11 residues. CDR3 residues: CATSQSGTQYF. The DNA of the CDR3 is TGTGCCACCAGTCAGAGCGGAACGCAGTATTTT.

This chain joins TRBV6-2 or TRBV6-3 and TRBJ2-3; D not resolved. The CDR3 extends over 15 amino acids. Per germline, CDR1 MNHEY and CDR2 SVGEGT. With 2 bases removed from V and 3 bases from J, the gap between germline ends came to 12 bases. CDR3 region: CASSYDPPRTDTQYF. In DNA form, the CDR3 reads TGTGCCAGCAGTTACGATCCGCCTAGGACAGATACGCAGTATTTT.

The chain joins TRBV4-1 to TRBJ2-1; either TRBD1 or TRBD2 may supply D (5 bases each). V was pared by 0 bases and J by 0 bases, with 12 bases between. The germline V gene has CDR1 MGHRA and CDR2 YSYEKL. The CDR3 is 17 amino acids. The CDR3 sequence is CASSQELWGSSYNEQFF. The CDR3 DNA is TGCGCCAGCAGCCAAGAATTATGGGGGAGCTCCTACAATGAGCAGTTCTTC.

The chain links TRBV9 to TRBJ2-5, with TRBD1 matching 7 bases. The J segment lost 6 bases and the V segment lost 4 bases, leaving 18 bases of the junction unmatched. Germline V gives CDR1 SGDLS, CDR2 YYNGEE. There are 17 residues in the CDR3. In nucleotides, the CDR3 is TGTGCCAGCAGCCAGGGGAACATGCAGGGGGAGCTGAAGACCCAGTACTTC. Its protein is CASSQGNMQGELKTQYF.

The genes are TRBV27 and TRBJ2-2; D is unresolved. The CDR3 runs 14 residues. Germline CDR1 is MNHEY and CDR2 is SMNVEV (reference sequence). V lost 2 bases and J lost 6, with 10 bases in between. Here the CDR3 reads CASSLPRLPGELFF. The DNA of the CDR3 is TGTGCCAGCAGTTTACCGAGGTTACCCGGGGAGCTGTTTTTT.